These 13 T cell receptor beta chains originate from one sample sequenced in a study of cytomegalovirus exposure and HLA in healthy donors. PCR was performed using 60 Vbeta and 13 Jbeta primers. Profiling relied on immunoSEQ multiplex PCR, and the TCRdb table lists in-frame clones only, not all of them. The table has 180,000 or so clones, 75% to 90% seen once. The sequenced sample was PBMCs. These receptors were taken from a woman between 45 and 65 years old in good health and CMV-seropositive.

The chain uses TRBV11-2 and TRBJ2-5; TRBD2 agrees at 7 bases. The CDR3 is made up of 15 amino acids. V was pared by 5 bases and J by 4 bases, with 10 bases of the junction left unmatched. Germline-derived CDR1 and CDR2 are SGHAT and FQNNGV. The DNA for the CDR3 is TGTGCCAGCAGCCCCCCTTTAGCGGGCCCAGAGACCCAGTACTTC. Its protein is CASSPPLAGPETQYF.

This chain connects TRBV30 to TRBJ2-5; no reliable D call. The CDR3 spans 14 residues. Trimming cost V 1 base and J 2 bases, with 11 bases left between them. The germline V gene encodes CDR1 GTSNPN and CDR2 SVGIG (reference sequence). The CDR3 coding sequence is TGTGCCTGGAGTGGGTCGACTCTACAAGAGACCCAGTACTTC. Its translation is CAWSGSTLQETQYF.

By proportion, this clone is medium-sized. Other DNA variants within this sample encode the same CDR3. The chain combines TRBV4-3 with TRBJ2-3, with 12 bases aligning to TRBD2. Germline assignment: CDR1 LGHNA and CDR2 YSLEER. This CDR3 spans 16 amino acids. With 1 base clipped from V and 4 bases from J, the junction kept 3 bases outside the gene matches. CDR3 nucleotides: TGCGCCAGCAGCCAAGTCCTAGCGGGAGGGCCAGATACGCAGTATTTT. Protein: CASSQVLAGGPDTQYF.

In its sample, this clone was seen once. The V and J genes are TRBV19 and TRBJ1-1, with TRBD1 identical over 8 bases. This CDR3 has 14 residues. Germline values: CDR1 LNHDA, CDR2 SQIVND (reference sequence). V gave up 5 bases and J gave up 4 bases; unmatched junction bases: 6. DNA for the CDR3: TGTGCCAGTAGTGTTGACAGGGGTCGCACTGAAGCTTTCTTT. Translation gives CASSVDRGRTEAFF. Supplemented by reference TRBV19 and TRBJ1-1, the full variable domain reads DGGITQSPKYLFRKEGQNVTLSCEQNLNHDAMYWYRQDPGQGLRLIYYSQIVNDFQKGDIAEGYSVSREKKESFPLTVTSAQKNPTAFYLCASSVDRGRTEAFFGQGTRLTVV.

This clone was recorded a few times. The V gene is TRBV5-5, the J gene TRBJ1-3; a possible D gene is TRBD1 (5 bases). The CDR3 length is 14 residues. V was shortened by 5 bases and J by 4 bases, with 13 bases between the two germline ends. Germline CDR1 SGHKS, CDR2 YYEKEE (reference sequence). DNA for the CDR3: TGTGCCAGCAGATTGAGGGCAGGGGGAAACACCATATATTTT. It specifies CASRLRAGGNTIYF.

This rearrangement joins TRBV29-1 to TRBJ2-7; 8 bases agree with TRBD1. The CDR3 has 13 amino acids. V shed 5 bases, J shed 2 bases, and the junction held 5 bases outside the gene matches. Per germline, CDR1 SQVTM and CDR2 ANQGSEA. The CDR3: CSVRETGAYEQYF. The CDR3 DNA follows: TGCAGCGTTCGTGAGACAGGGGCCTACGAGCAGTACTTC.

The chain is built from TRBV18 and TRBJ1-1, with D possibly TRBD1 on 6 matching bases. In germline, CDR1 is KGHSH, CDR2 LQKENI. The V end was cut by 3 bases, the J end by 7 bases, with 12 bases between. The CDR3 length is 13 residues. CDR3 sequence reads: CASSPEQGIEAFF. The CDR3 region has the DNA TGTGCCAGCTCACCGGAACAGGGTATTGAAGCTTTCTTT.

V and J are TRBV4-2 and TRBJ1-2; 7 bases are shared with TRBD1. V gave up 2 bases and J gave up 0 bases; unmatched junction bases: 6. The germline V gene encodes CDR1 LGHNA and CDR2 YNFKEQ. The CDR3 is 16 residues long. For the CDR3, the DNA is TGTGCCAGCAGCCAACTGACAGGGCAAACTAACTATGGCTACACCTTC. Amino acids: CASSQLTGQTNYGYTF.

The rearrangement links TRBV7-2 to TRBJ1-5, with a possible D match to TRBD1 (5 bases). The CDR3 consists of 15 residues. Deletions cut 4 bases from V and 1 base from J, with 11 bases between. Per germline, CDR1 SGHTA and CDR2 FQGNSA. Written as DNA, the CDR3 is TGTGCCAGCAGCTCGCACGGGGGGAGCAATCAGCCCCAGCATTTT. The encoded protein is CASSSHGGSNQPQHF.

V usage is TRBV7-2 and J usage is TRBJ2-1, with 11 nucleotides matching TRBD2. There are 15 residues in the CDR3. V trimming: 5 bases; J trimming: 7 bases; junction bases outside the gene matches: 7. Germline-derived CDR1 and CDR2 are SGHTA and FQGNSA. The CDR3: CASSPSSGRMNEQFF. CDR3 bases: TGTGCCAGCAGCCCATCTAGCGGGAGGATGAATGAGCAGTTCTTC.

The chain uses TRBV6-6 and TRBJ2-1, with TRBD2 as a possible D gene (5 bases). V lost 7 bases and J 5 bases, leaving 15 bases between the germline ends. Germline CDR1 reads MNHNY; CDR2 reads SVGAGI (reference sequence). CDR3 length: 14 amino acids. CDR3 amino acids: CASISGFDNNEQFF. CDR3 bases: TGTGCCAGCATCAGCGGCTTCGATAACAATGAGCAGTTCTTC.

The rearrangement uses TRBV19 and TRBJ1-5; TRBD1 might be the D (5 bases). V lost 3 bases to trimming and J lost 2 bases, with 11 bases between them. The CDR3 has 15 residues. CDR1 LNHDA and CDR2 SQIVND come from the germline V gene (reference sequence). CDR3 nucleotide sequence: TGTGCCAGTAGTATCTCCCTGGGGCGCAATCAGCCCCAGCATTTT. Its protein product is CASSISLGRNQPQHF.

This clone turned up a few times. This sequence joins TRBV7-2 and TRBJ2-5; 8 bases are a match to TRBD2. V lost 3 bases, J lost 5 bases, and 5 bases stayed unmatched. There are 14 residues in the CDR3. Germline loops: CDR1 SGHTA, CDR2 FQGNSA. CDR3 nucleotide sequence: TGTGCCAGCAGCTTGACTAGCGCAGGGGAGACCCAGTACTTC. Residues: CASSLTSAGETQYF.